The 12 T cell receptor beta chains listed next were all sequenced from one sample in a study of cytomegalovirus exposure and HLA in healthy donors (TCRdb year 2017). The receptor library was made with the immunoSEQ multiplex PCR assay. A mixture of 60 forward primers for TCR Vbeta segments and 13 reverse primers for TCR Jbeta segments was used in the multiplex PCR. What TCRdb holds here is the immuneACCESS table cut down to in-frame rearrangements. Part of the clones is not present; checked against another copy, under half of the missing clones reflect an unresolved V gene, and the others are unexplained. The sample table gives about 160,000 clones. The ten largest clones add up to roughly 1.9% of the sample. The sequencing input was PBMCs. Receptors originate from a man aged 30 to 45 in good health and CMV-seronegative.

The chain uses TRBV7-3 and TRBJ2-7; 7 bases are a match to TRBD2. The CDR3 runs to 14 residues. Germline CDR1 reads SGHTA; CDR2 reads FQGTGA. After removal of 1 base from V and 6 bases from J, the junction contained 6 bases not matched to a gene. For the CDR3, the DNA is TGTGCCAGCAGCTTAAGGGCGGGGGAGGCCGAGCAGTACTTC. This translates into CASSLRAGEAEQYF.

The CDR3 spells CASSELETQYF. CDR3 in DNA: TGTGCCAGCAGTGAACTAGAGACCCAGTACTTC. The genes are TRBV25-1 and TRBJ2-5; D is ambiguous. The CDR3 covers 11 residues. Looked up from germline, CDR1 is MGHDK and CDR2 is SYGVNS. V shed 2 bases and J shed 4 bases, with 2 bases lying between them. The whole variable domain, filled in from reference TRBV25-1 and TRBJ2-5, reads EADIYQTPRYLVIGTGKKITLECSQTMGHDKMYWYQQDPGMELHLIHYSYGVNSTEKGDLSSESTVSRIRTEHFPLTLESARPSHTSQYLCASSELETQYFGPGTRLLVL.

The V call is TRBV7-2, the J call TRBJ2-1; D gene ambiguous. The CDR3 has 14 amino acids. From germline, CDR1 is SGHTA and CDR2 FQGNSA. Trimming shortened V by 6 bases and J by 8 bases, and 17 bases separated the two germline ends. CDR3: CASRPGSSADEQFF. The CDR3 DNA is TGTGCCAGCAGACCCGGCTCTTCGGCGGATGAGCAGTTCTTC.

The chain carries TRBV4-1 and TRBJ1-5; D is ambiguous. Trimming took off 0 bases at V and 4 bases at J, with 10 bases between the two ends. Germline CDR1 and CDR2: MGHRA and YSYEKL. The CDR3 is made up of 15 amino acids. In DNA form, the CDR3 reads TGCGCCAGCAGCCAAGAGTCCCGGTTGAATCAGCCCCAGCATTTT. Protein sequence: CASSQESRLNQPQHF.

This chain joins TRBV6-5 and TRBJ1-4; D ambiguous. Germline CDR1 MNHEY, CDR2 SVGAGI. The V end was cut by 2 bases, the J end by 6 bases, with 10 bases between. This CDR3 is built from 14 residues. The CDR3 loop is CASSYRGQDEKLFF. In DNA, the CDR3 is TGTGCCAGCAGTTACCGAGGGCAGGATGAAAAACTGTTTTTT.

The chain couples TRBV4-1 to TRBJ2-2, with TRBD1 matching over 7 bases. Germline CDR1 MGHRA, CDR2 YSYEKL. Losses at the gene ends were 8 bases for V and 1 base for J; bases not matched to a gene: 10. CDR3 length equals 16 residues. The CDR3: CASLRTGRGNTGELFF. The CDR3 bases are TGCGCCAGCCTACGGACAGGACGAGGGAACACCGGGGAGCTGTTTTTT.

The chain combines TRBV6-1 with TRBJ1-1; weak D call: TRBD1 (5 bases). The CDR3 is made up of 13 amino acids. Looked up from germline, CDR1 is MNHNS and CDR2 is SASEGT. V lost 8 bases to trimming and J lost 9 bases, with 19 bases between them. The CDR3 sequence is CASAWGQGTKAFF. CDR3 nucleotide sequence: TGTGCCAGCGCGTGGGGCCAGGGAACTAAAGCTTTCTTT.

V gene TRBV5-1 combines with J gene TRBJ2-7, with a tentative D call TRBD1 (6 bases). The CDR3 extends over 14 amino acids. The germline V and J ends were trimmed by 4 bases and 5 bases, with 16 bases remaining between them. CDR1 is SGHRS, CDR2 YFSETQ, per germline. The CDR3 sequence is CASSPRSRDNEQYF. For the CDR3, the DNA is TGCGCCAGCAGCCCCCGTTCGAGGGACAACGAGCAGTACTTC. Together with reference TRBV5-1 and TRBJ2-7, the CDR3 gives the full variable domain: KAGVTQTPRYLIKTRGQQVTLSCSPISGHRSVSWYQQTPGQGLQFLFEYFSETQRNKGNFPGRFSGRQFSNSRSEMNVSTLELGDSALYLCASSPRSRDNEQYFGPGTRLTVT.

The CDR3 region has the DNA TGTGCTGTCCTTCGACAGGACTATGGCTACACCTTC. Translated, it gives CAVLRQDYGYTF. The V call is TRBV30, the J call TRBJ1-2, with D maybe TRBD1 (6 bases). CDR1 GTSNPN and CDR2 SVGIG come from the germline V gene (reference sequence). The CDR3 is 12 amino acids.

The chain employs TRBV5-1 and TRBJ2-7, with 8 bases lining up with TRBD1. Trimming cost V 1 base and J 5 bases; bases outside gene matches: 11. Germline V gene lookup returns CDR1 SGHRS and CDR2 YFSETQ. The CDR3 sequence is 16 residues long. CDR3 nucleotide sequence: TGCGCCAGCAGCTTGAGGGAGCAGACAGGGGTCCACGAGCAGTACTTC. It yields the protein CASSLREQTGVHEQYF.

In DNA form, the CDR3 reads TGTGCCAGCAGTTACTCAGGTCGCGGGAATCAGCCCCAGCATTTT. Translated, it gives CASSYSGRGNQPQHF. The rearrangement links TRBV6-5 to TRBJ1-5; D not certain. This CDR3 region has 15 residues. Trimming stripped 0 bases from V and 4 bases from J, with 10 bases between. Germline CDR1 and CDR2: MNHEY and SVGAGI.

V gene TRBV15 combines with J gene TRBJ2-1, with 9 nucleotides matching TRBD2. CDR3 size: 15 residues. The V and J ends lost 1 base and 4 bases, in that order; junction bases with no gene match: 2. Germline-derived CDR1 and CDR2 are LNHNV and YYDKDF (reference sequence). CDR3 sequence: CATSRGAGGYNEQFF. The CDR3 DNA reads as TGTGCCACCAGCAGAGGAGCGGGAGGTTACAATGAGCAGTTCTTC.